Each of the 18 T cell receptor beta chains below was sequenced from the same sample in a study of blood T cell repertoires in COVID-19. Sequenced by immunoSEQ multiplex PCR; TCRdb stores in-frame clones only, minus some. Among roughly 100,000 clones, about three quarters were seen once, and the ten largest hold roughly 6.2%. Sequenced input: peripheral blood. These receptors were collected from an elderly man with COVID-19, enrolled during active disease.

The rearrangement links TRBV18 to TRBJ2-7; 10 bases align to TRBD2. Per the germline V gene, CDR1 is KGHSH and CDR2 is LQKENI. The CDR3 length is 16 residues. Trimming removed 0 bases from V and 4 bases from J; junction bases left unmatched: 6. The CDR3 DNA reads TGTGCCAGCTCACCACCGCAACTAGCGGGAAGGTACGAGCAGTACTTC. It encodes CASSPPQLAGRYEQYF.

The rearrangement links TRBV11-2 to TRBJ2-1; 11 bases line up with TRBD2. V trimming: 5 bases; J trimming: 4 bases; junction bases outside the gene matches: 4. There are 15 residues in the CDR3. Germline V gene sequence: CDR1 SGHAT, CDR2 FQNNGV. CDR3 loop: CASSVGTSGYNEQFF. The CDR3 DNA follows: TGTGCCAGCAGCGTGGGGACTAGCGGTTACAATGAGCAGTTCTTC. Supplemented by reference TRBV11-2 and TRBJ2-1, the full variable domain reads EAGVAQSPRYKIIEKRQSVAFWCNPISGHATLYWYQQILGQGPKLLIQFQNNGVVDDSQLPKDRFSAERLKGVDSTLKIQPAKLEDSAVYLCASSVGTSGYNEQFFGPGTRLTVL.

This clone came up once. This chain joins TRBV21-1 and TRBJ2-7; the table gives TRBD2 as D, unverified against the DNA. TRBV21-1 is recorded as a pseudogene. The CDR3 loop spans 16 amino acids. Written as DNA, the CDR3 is TGTGCCAGCAGCAAAACCGGAGCGGGACTTCACCACGAGCAGTACTTC. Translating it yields CASSKTGAGLHHEQYF.

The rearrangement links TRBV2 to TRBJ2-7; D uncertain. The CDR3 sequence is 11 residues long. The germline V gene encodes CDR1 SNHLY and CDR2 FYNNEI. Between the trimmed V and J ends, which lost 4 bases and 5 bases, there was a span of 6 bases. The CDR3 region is CASSVENEQYF. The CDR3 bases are TGTGCCAGCAGTGTGGAGAACGAGCAGTACTTC.

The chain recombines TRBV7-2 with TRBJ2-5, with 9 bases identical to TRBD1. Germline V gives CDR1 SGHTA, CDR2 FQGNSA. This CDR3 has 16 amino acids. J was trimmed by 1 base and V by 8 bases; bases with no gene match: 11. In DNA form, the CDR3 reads TGTGCCAGCGGAAAGTCGAGGGGACAGGGCCAAGAGACCCAGTACTTC. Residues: CASGKSRGQGQETQYF. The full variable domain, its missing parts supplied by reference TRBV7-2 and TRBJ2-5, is GAGVSQSPSNKVTEKGKDVELRCDPISGHTALYWYRQSLGQGLEFLIYFQGNSAPDKSGLPSDRFSAERTGGSVSTLTIQRTQQEDSAVYLCASGKSRGQGQETQYFGPGTRLLVL.

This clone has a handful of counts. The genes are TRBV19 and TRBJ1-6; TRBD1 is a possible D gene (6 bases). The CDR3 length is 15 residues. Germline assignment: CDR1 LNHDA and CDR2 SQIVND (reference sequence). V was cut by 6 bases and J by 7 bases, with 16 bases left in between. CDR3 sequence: CASSPRGGINSPLHF. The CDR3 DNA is TGTGCCAGTAGCCCGAGGGGGGGCATCAATTCACCCCTCCACTTT. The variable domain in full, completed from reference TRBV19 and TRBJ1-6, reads DGGITQSPKYLFRKEGQNVTLSCEQNLNHDAMYWYRQDPGQGLRLIYYSQIVNDFQKGDIAEGYSVSREKKESFPLTVTSAQKNPTAFYLCASSPRGGINSPLHFGNGTRLTVT.

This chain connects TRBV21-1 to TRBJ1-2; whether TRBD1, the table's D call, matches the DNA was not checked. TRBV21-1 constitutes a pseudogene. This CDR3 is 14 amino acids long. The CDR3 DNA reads TGTGCCAGCAGCAAAGTCTCAGGGGCCTATGGCTACACCTTC. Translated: CASSKVSGAYGYTF.

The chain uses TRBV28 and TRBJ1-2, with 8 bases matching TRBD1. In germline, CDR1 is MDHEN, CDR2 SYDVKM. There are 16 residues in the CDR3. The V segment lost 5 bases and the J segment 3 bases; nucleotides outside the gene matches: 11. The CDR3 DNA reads TGTGCCAGCAGTGCCCCGGGACAGGCGGACTACTATGGCTACACCTTC. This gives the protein CASSAPGQADYYGYTF.

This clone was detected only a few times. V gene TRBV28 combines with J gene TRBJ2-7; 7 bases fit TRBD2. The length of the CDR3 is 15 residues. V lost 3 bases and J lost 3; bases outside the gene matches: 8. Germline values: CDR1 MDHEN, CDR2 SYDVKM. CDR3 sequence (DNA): TGTGCCAGCAGTTTGGGCGGGAGCAGCCTCTACGAGCAGTACTTC. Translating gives CASSLGGSSLYEQYF.

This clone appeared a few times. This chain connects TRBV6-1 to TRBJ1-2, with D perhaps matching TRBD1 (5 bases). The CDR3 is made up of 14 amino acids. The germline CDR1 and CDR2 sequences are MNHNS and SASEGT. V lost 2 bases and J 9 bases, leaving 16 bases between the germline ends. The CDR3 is CASSEHWGEGSYTF. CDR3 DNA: TGTGCCAGCAGTGAACACTGGGGGGAGGGAAGCTACACCTTC.

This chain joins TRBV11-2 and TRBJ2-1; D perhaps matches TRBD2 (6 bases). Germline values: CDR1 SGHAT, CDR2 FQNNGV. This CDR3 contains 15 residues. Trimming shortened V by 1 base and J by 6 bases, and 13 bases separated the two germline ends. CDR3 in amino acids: CASSLAGLLINEQFF. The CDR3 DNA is TGTGCCAGCAGCTTAGCCGGACTACTTATCAATGAGCAGTTCTTC.

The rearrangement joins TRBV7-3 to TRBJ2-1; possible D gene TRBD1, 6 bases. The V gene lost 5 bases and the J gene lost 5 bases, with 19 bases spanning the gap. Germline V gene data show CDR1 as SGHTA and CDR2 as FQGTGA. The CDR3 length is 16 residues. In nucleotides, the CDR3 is TGTGCCAGCAGCACCCGAACAGGGAAGGATGACAATGAGCAGTTCTTC. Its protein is CASSTRTGKDDNEQFF.

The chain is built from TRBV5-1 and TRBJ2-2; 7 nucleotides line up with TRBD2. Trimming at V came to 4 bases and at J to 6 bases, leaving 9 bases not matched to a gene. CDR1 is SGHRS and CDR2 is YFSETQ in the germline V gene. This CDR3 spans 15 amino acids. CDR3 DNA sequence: TGCGCCAGCAGCCAGAGGGGAGGGGAGGCCGGGGAGCTGTTTTTT. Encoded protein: CASSQRGGEAGELFF.

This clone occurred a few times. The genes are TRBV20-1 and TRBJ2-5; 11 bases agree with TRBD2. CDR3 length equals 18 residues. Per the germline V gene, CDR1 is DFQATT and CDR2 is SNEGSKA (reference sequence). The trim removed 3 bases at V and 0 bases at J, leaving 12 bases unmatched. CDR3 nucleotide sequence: TGCAGTGCTAGTTGGTTGCGGCGGGGACTAGCGGACCAAGAGACCCAGTACTTC. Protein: CSASWLRRGLADQETQYF.

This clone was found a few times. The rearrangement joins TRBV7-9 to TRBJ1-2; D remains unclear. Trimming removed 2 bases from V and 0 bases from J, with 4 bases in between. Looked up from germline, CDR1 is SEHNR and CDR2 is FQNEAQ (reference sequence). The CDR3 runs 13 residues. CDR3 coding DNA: TGTGCCAGCAGCTTAACAGCTAACTATGGCTACACCTTC. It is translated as CASSLTANYGYTF. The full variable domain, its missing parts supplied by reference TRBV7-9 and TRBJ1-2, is DTGVSQNPRHKITKRGQNVTFRCDPISEHNRLYWYRQTLGQGPEFLTYFQNEAQLEKSRLLSDRFSAERPKGSFSTLEIQRTEQGDSAMYLCASSLTANYGYTFGSGTRLTVV.

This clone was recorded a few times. CDR3 DNA: TGTGCCAGCAGCCGCAGGGGAGCGAGCGGGGAGCTGTTTTTT. This encodes CASSRRGASGELFF. The chain couples TRBV28 to TRBJ2-2; tentatively, D is TRBD1 (6 bases). Germline-derived CDR1 and CDR2 are MDHEN and SYDVKM. CDR3 length equals 14 residues. The V gene lost 6 bases and the J gene lost 7 bases, with 15 bases spanning the gap. The full variable domain, with the rest looked up from reference TRBV28 and TRBJ2-2, is DVKVTQSSRYLVKRTGEKVFLECVQDMDHENMFWYRQDPGLGLRLIYFSYDVKMKEKGDIPEGYSVSREKKERFSLILESASTNQTSMYLCASSRRGASGELFFGEGSRLTVL.

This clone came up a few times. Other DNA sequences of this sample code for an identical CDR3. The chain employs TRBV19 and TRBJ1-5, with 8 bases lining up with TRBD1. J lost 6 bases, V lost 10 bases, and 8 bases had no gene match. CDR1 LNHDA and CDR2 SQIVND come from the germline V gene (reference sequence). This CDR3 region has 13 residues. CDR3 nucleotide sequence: TGTGCCACCGAGGACAGGGCGGGTCAGCCCCAGCATTTT. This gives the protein CATEDRAGQPQHF.

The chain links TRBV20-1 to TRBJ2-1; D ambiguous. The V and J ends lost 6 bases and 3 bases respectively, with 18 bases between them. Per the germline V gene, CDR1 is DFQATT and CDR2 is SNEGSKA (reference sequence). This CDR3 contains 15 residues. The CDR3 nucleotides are TGCAGTGCAAGTCACCTAACTGATTTCTACAATGAGCAGTTCTTC. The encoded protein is CSASHLTDFYNEQFF.